This TCR beta chain is from a study of T cell responses to AZD1222 COVID-19 vaccine. Libraries were prepared by immunoSEQ multiplex PCR; TCRdb keeps only in-frame clonotypes and omits some of them. The table has roughly 66,000 clones, more than 70% seen once. Whole-study results and caveats: A mostly white British donor set with more females was recruited, and clonal diversity was possibly underestimated. Two AZD1222 doses significantly raised spike-specific TCR breadth and depth over controls. Reportedly, close to half of spike-specific TCRs are directed against unmutated variant regions. Seropositive at baseline were only a handful of AZD1222 recipients.

CDR1 and CDR2 (germline): MNHEY, SVGAGI. This CDR3 spans 15 amino acids. Remarks on this clone: Its specificity is unknown. The junction and the germline gene differ at one end; a read error may be behind it.

The chain joins TRBV6-5 to TRBJ1-5, with a possible D match to TRBD1 (5 bases). Sequences were derived from peripheral blood, sampled 28 days after the second dose of the MenACWY control vaccine. This clonotype originated in an adult who received the MenACWY meningococcal vaccine as a control. The CDR3 DNA reads as TGTACCAGCGGCGTTACGGGGGAGCCCCTATGGCCCCAGCATTTT. Residues: CTSGVTGEPLWPQHF.